The T cell receptor beta chain described here comes from a study of blood T cell repertoires in COVID-19. This CDR3 has 16 residues. Trimming stripped 0 bases from V and 5 bases from J, with 16 bases between. CDR1 and CDR2 (germline): MNHEY, SVGAGI. The repertoire was sequenced with immunoSEQ multiplex PCR; TCRdb's copy has only in-frame clones and lacks some. This sample carries hundreds of thousands of clones, 70% to 90% of them seen once, and the ten largest clones take 2.5% to 3.5%. Sequenced: peripheral blood. The TCR originated in a woman aged 30 to 39 with COVID-19, enrolled during active disease. The chain is built from TRBV6-5 and TRBJ1-1, with a possible D match to TRBD1 (5 bases). CDR3 residues: CASSYSSARVVTEAFF. The CDR3 bases are TGTGCCAGCAGTTACTCGTCTGCCAGGGTGGTAACTGAAGCTTTCTTT.